This TCR beta chain was sequenced during a study of beta chain features in type 1 diabetes. Of the isolated RNA, all was reverse transcribed, and so the sequenced material was expressed TCRB transcripts. Clones were sequenced by immunoSEQ multiplex PCR, and TCRdb holds only the in-frame ones, with some missing. The repertoire holds 900,000 or so clones, 15% to 20% seen once, with 0.02% to 0.03% in the top ten. V lost 4 bases to trimming and J lost 2 bases, with 12 bases between them. The CDR3 sequence is 14 residues long. From germline, CDR1 is SGHNT and CDR2 YYREEE (reference sequence). The material sequenced was naive CD4+ T cells from blood. The receptor comes from a woman between 18 and 29 years old in good health. V gene TRBV5-4 combines with J gene TRBJ1-2; D ambiguous. The CDR3 is CASSTFKENYGYTF. The DNA of the CDR3 is TGTGCCAGCAGCACCTTCAAAGAAAACTATGGCTACACCTTC.